This TCR beta chain comes out of a study of T cell repertoires in cytomegalovirus infection. The table lists this clonotype with a count of one. What it recognizes is unknown. TCRdb redid the calling of the reads with MiXCR, one entry per CDR3 protein. The table records roughly 500,000 distinct CDR3 sequences, 30% to 35% of them present only once. Germline lookup yields CDR1 DFQATT and CDR2 SNEGSKA (reference sequence). The germline V and J ends were trimmed by 3 bases and 4 bases, with 15 bases remaining between them. The CDR3 totals 14 residues. This sequence joins TRBV20-1 and TRBJ2-5; a weak D match, TRBD1 (5 bases). The input for sequencing was cultured PBMCs, taken from culture after CMV antigen stimulation. The source of this sequence is a human donor in good health (CMV status not recorded). Some clones in this sample may be carry-over from other donors' samples. The CDR3: CSASYSGKRETQYF. In nucleotides, the CDR3 is TGCAGTGCTAGTTACTCAGGGAAACGAGAGACCCAGTACTTC.